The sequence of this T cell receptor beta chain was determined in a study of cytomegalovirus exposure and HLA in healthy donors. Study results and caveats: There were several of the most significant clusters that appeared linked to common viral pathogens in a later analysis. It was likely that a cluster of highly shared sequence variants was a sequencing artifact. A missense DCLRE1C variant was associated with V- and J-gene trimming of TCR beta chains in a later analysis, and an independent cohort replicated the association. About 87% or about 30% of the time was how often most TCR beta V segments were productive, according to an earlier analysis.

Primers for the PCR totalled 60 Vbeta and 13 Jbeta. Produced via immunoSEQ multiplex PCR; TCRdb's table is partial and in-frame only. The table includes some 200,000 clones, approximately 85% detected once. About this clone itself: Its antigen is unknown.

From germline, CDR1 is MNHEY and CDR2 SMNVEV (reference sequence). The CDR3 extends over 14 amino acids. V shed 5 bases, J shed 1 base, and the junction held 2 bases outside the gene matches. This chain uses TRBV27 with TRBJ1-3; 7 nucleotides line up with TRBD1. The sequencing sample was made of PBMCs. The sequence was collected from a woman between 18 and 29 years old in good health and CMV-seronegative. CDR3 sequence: CASSLQGSGNTIYF. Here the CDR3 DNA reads TGTGCCAGCAGTCTACAGGGGTCTGGAAACACCATATATTTT.